Listed here are 13 T cell receptor beta chains from one sample, sequenced in a study of cytomegalovirus exposure and HLA in healthy donors. Primers for the PCR totalled 60 Vbeta and 13 Jbeta. TCRdb keeps only in-frame clones here, not all; method: immunoSEQ multiplex PCR. Of 200,000 to 250,000 clones in the sample, 80% to 90% were seen once. Sequencing used PBMCs. Source of these receptors: a woman between 18 and 29 years old in good health and CMV-seronegative.

The rearrangement joins TRBV5-1 to TRBJ1-6; D remains unclear. The germline V gene encodes CDR1 SGHRS and CDR2 YFSETQ. CDR3 length: 17 amino acids. V lost 0 bases and J lost 0, with 10 bases in between. The CDR3 here is CASSLGDGGSYNSPLHF. CDR3 DNA: TGCGCCAGCAGCTTGGGAGACGGAGGCTCCTATAATTCACCCCTCCACTTT.

This clone was detected a few times. The chain couples TRBV9 to TRBJ2-6; weak D call: TRBD2 (5 bases). Trimming took 0 bases from V and 4 from J, leaving 8 bases between them. CDR1 and CDR2 from the germline V gene are SGDLS and YYNGEE. The length of the CDR3 is 15 residues. The CDR3 loop reads CASSVVSGGANVLTF. CDR3 DNA sequence: TGTGCCAGCAGCGTAGTGTCGGGGGGGGCCAACGTCCTGACTTTC.

This rearrangement joins TRBV10-3 to TRBJ2-3; 14 bases match TRBD2. Germline CDR1 reads ENHRY; CDR2 reads SYGVKD. CDR3 length: 15 amino acids. Trimming removed 6 bases from V and 6 bases from J; junction bases left unmatched: 5. CDR3 sequence: CAIRSGTSGSDTQYF. CDR3 DNA sequence: TGTGCCATCAGAAGCGGGACTAGCGGGAGCGATACGCAGTATTTT.

The V and J genes are TRBV11-2 and TRBJ1-1; the D gene is possibly TRBD1 (5 bases). Trimming pared 0 bases from V and 0 bases from J, leaving 20 bases between. From germline, CDR1 is SGHAT and CDR2 FQNNGV. This CDR3 is built from 19 residues. CDR3 nucleotides: TGTGCCAGCAGCTTAGATCTCTTGGTTTTAAGGGGATTGAACACTGAAGCTTTCTTT. It yields the protein CASSLDLLVLRGLNTEAFF. Full variable domain (outside the CDR3, taken from reference TRBV11-2 and TRBJ1-1): EAGVAQSPRYKIIEKRQSVAFWCNPISGHATLYWYQQILGQGPKLLIQFQNNGVVDDSQLPKDRFSAERLKGVDSTLKIQPAKLEDSAVYLCASSLDLLVLRGLNTEAFFGQGTRLTVV.

The genes are TRBV5-1 and TRBJ2-3; D might be TRBD1 (7 bases). V lost 4 bases and J lost 9, with 15 bases in between. Germline CDR1 is SGHRS and CDR2 is YFSETQ. This CDR3 contains 13 residues. The CDR3 loop reads CASSGGTVDTQYF. CDR3 bases: TGCGCCAGCAGCGGCGGGACAGTAGACACGCAGTATTTT.

This clone was observed a single time. The chain combines TRBV7-2 with TRBJ2-7; TRBD2 matches 10 bases. CDR1 is SGHTA, CDR2 FQGNSA, per germline. Trimming cost V 4 bases and J 3 bases; bases outside gene matches: 6. The CDR3 covers 15 residues. The CDR3 protein is CASSSEAGGYYEQYF. CDR3 coding DNA: TGTGCCAGCAGCTCAGAAGCGGGGGGGTACTACGAGCAGTACTTC.

Points on this clone: At one boundary the junction diverges from the germline segment, which might be a read error. J is TRBJ1-1 and V is TRBV7-9, with TRBD1 identical over 9 bases. CDR1 and CDR2 from the germline V gene are SEHNR and FQNEAQ (reference sequence). This CDR3 spans 16 amino acids. The DNA of the CDR3 is TGTTCCAGCAGCCCCACGGGGGGACAGGGCCGGGCTGAAGCTTTCTTT. Amino acids: CSSSPTGGQGRAEAFF.

This clone was seen only a few times. The V gene is TRBV5-4, the J gene TRBJ2-1; 7 nucleotides match TRBD1. The CDR3 consists of 14 residues. Germline V gene data show CDR1 as SGHNT and CDR2 as YYREEE (reference sequence). V was clipped by 4 bases and J by 6 bases; unmatched bases: 7. Here the CDR3 reads CASSQGQEINEQFF. The CDR3 coding sequence is TGTGCCAGCAGCCAAGGACAGGAGATCAATGAGCAGTTCTTC.

The rearrangement links TRBV11-2 to TRBJ1-2; D unresolved. The V gene's germline CDR1 is SGHAT and CDR2 FQNNGV. Trimming stripped 1 base from V and 4 bases from J, with 7 bases between. This CDR3 has 13 residues. This CDR3 reads CASSLAVSYGYTF. CDR3 in DNA: TGTGCCAGCAGCTTAGCGGTCTCCTATGGCTACACCTTC.

V is TRBV16 and J is TRBJ2-3; 7 nucleotides align to TRBD2. CDR1 and CDR2 (germline): KGHSY, FQNENV. The CDR3 covers 15 residues. The junction had 8 bases not matched to a gene; V was cut back by 5 bases and J by 3 bases. CDR3 bases: TGTGCCAGCAGCGACATTAGCGGGTTTACAGATACGCAGTATTTT. Amino acids: CASSDISGFTDTQYF.

The rearrangement uses TRBV6-6 and TRBJ1-5; 8 bases align to TRBD1. The CDR3 runs to 13 residues. From germline, CDR1 is MNHNY and CDR2 SVGAGI (reference sequence). V was pared by 6 bases and J by 6 bases, with 4 bases of the junction left unmatched. CDR3 residues: CASSLQGGQPQHF. DNA for the CDR3: TGTGCCAGCAGCCTACAGGGGGGTCAGCCCCAGCATTTT.

The rearrangement joins TRBV4-2 to TRBJ1-3; 7 nucleotides agree with TRBD1. Trimming took 4 bases from V and 0 from J; bases not matched to a gene: 6. Germline values: CDR1 LGHNA, CDR2 YNFKEQ. The CDR3 loop spans 16 amino acids. CDR3 nucleotides: TGTGCCAGCAGCCGAGGACAGGCGAGCTCTGGAAACACCATATATTTT. Its protein product is CASSRGQASSGNTIYF.

V is TRBV6-5 and J is TRBJ2-5; D is undetermined. This CDR3 has 15 amino acids. V was pared by 0 bases and J by 2 bases, with 10 bases between. Germline V gives CDR1 MNHEY, CDR2 SVGAGI. CDR3 protein: CASSYSSSSQETQYF. The CDR3 DNA follows: TGTGCCAGCAGTTACTCGTCGTCTTCGCAAGAGACCCAGTACTTC.